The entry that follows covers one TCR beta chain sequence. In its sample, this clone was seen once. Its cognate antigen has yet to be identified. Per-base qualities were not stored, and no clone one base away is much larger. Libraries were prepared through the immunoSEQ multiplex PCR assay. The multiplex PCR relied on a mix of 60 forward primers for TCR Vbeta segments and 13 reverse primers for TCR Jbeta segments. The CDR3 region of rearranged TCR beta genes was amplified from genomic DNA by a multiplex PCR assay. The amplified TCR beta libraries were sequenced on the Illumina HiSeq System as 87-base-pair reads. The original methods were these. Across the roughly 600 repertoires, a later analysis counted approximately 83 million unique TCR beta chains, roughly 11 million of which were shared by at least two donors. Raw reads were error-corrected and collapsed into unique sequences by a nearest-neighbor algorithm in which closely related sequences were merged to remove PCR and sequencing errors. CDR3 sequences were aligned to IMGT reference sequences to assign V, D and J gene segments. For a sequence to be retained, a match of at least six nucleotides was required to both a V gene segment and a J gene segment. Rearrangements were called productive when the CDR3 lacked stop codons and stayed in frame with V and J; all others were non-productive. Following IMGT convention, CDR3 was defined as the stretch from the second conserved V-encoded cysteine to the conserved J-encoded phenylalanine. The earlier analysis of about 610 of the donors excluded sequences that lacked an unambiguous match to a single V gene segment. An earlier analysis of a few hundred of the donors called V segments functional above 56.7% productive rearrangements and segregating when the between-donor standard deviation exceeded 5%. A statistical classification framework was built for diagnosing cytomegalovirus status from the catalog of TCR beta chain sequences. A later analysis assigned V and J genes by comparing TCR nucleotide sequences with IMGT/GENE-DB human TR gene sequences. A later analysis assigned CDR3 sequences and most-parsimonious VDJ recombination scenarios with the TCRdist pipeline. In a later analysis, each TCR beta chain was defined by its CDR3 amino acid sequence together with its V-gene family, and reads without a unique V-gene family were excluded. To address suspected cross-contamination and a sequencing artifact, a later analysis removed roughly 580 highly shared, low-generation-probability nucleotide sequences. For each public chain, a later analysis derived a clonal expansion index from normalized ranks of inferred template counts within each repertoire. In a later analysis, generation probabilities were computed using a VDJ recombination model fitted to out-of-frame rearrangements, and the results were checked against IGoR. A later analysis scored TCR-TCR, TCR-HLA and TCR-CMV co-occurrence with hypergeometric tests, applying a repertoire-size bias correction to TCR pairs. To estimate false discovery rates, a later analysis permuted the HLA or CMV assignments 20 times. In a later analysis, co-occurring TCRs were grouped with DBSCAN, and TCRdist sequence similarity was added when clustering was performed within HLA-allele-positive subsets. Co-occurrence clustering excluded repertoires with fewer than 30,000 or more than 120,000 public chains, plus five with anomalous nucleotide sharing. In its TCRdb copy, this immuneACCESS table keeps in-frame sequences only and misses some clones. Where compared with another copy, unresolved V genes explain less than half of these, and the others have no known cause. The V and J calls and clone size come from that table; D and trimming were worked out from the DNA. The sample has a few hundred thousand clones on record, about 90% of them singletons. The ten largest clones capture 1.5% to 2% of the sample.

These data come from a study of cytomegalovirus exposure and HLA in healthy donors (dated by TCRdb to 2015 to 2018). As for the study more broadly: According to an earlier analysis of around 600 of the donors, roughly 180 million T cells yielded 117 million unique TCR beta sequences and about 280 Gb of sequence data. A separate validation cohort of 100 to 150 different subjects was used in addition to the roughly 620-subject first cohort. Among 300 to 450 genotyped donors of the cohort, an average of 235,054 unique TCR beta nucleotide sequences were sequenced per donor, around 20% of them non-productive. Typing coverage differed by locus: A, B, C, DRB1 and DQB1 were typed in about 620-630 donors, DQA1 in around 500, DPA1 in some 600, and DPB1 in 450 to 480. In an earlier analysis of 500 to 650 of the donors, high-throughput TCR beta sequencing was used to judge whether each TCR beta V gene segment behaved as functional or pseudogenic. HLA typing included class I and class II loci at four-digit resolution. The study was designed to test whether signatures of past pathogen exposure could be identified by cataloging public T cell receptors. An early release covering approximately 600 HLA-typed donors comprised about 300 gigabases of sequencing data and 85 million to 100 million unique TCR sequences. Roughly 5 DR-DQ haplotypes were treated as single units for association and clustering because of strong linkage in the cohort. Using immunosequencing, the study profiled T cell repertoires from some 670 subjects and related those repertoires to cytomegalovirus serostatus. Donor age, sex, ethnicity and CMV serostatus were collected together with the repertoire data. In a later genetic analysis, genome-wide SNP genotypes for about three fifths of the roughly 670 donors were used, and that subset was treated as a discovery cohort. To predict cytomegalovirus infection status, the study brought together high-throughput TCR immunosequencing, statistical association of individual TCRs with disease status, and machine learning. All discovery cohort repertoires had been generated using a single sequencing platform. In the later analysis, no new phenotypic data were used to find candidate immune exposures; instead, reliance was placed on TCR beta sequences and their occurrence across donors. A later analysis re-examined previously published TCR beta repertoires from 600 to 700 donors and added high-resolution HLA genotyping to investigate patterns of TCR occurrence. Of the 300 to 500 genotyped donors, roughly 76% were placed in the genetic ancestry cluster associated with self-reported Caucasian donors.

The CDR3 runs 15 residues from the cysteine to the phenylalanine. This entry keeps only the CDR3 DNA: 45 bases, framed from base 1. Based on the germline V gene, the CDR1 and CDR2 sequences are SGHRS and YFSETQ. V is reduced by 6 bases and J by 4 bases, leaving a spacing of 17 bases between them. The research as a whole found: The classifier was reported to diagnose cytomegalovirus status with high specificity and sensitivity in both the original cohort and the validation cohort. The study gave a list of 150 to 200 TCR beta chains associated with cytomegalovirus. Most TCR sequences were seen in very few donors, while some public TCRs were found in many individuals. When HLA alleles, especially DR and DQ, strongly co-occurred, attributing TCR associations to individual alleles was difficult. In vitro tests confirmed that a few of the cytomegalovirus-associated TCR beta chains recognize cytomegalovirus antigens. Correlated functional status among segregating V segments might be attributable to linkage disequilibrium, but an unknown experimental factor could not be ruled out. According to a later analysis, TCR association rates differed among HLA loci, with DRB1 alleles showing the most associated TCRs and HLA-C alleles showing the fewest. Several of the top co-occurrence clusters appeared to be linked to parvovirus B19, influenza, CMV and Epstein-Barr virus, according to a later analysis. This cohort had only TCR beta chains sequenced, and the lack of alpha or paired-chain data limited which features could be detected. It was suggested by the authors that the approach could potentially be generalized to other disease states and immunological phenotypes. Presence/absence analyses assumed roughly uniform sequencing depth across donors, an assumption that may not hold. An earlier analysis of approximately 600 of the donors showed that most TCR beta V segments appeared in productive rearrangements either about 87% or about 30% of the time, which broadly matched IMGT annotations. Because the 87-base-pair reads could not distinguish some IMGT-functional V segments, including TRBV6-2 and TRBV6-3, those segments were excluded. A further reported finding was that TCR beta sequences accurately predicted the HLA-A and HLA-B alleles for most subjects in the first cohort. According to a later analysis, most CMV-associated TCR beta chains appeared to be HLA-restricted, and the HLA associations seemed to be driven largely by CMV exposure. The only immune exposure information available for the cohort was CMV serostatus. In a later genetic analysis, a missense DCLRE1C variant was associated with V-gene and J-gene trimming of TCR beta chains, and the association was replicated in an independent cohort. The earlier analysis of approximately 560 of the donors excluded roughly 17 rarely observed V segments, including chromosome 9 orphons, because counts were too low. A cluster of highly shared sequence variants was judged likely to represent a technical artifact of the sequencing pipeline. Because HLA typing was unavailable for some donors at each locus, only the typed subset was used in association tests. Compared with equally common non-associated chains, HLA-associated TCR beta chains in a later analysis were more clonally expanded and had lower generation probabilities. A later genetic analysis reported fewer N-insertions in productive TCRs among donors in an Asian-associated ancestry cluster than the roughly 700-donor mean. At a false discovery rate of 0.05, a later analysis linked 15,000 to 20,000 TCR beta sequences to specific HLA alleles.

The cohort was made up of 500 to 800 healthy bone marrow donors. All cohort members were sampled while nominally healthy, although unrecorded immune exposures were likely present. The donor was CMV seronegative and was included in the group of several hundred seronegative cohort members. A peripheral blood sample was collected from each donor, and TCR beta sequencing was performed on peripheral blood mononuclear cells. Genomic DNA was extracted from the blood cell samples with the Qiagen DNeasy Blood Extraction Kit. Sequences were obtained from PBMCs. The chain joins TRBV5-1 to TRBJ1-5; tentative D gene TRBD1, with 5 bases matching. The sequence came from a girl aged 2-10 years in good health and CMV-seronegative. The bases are TGCGCCAGCACCCCTACGGGGGACGAGAATCAGCCCCAGCATTTT. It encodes CASTPTGDENQPQHF.